The 14 T cell receptor beta chains given below trace back to one sample, sequenced in a study of T cells in localized non-small cell lung cancer. Assay used: immunoSEQ multiplex PCR; TCRdb lists only in-frame clones, some missing. This sample carries around 91,000 clones, roughly 86% of them seen once, and the ten largest clones take over 12%. The sample in question was peripheral blood, obtained before any cancer treatment. These TCRs come from a man aged 35 to 69 with stage I squamous cell lung carcinoma.

This sequence joins TRBV10-3 and TRBJ1-1; D might be TRBD1 (6 bases). Germline V gene lookup returns CDR1 ENHRY and CDR2 SYGVKD. Trimming took off 10 bases at V and 0 bases at J, with 21 bases between the two ends. CDR3 size: 16 residues. This CDR3 is CATRNRDNRLNTEAFF. In DNA, the CDR3 is TGTGCCACCCGAAACAGGGATAACCGTCTGAACACTGAAGCTTTCTTT.

V is TRBV19 and J is TRBJ1-4; TRBD1 is a possible D gene (5 bases). The ends were cut back, 4 bases at V and 2 bases at J, with 11 bases in the middle. The germline V gene encodes CDR1 LNHDA and CDR2 SQIVND (reference sequence). The CDR3 is 15 residues long. The CDR3 DNA is TGTGCCAGTAGTACTATCGGGGGTACTAATGAAAAACTGTTTTTT. The encoded protein is CASSTIGGTNEKLFF. Using reference TRBV19 and TRBJ1-4 for the parts outside the CDR3, the full variable domain is DGGITQSPKYLFRKEGQNVTLSCEQNLNHDAMYWYRQDPGQGLRLIYYSQIVNDFQKGDIAEGYSVSREKKESFPLTVTSAQKNPTAFYLCASSTIGGTNEKLFFGSGTQLSVL.

This sequence joins TRBV6-6 and TRBJ1-6, with D hard to call. CDR3 length equals 15 residues. CDR1 and CDR2 from the germline V gene are MNHNY and SVGAGI (reference sequence). V gave up 0 bases and J gave up 3 bases, with 6 bases separating them. The CDR3 region has the DNA TGTGCCAGCAGTTACTCACAGCTCTATAATTCACCCCTCCACTTT. Its translation is CASSYSQLYNSPLHF.

The rearrangement joins TRBV27 to TRBJ2-7, with TRBD1 matching over 10 bases. There are 16 residues in the CDR3. After removal of 5 bases from V and 4 bases from J, the junction contained 11 bases not matched to a gene. Per the germline V gene, CDR1 is MNHEY and CDR2 is SMNVEV (reference sequence). The CDR3 DNA is TGTGCCAGCAGTCCCCTCCGACAGGGGGCGGGATACGAGCAGTACTTC. It is translated as CASSPLRQGAGYEQYF.

In DNA, the CDR3 is TGTGCCATCCTGGCCGGGGGGGGTCTTGGCTACACCTTC. Protein product: CAILAGGGLGYTF. V usage is TRBV28 and J usage is TRBJ1-2; a possible D gene is TRBD1 (5 bases). Germline loops: CDR1 MDHEN, CDR2 SYDVKM. Trimming removed 10 bases from V and 7 bases from J, with 19 bases in between. The CDR3 sequence is 13 residues long.

This sequence joins TRBV14 and TRBJ2-1, with a possible D match to TRBD2 (6 bases). The germline CDR1 and CDR2 sequences are SGHDN and FVKESK. V was trimmed by 0 bases and J by 4 bases, leaving 16 bases between them. This CDR3 is 17 amino acids long. The CDR3 coding sequence is TGTGCCAGCAGCCAAGATCGTGGGCTAGCGCTTTACAATGAGCAGTTCTTC. Its translation: CASSQDRGLALYNEQFF.

The chain combines TRBV11-1 with TRBJ2-1; D is uncertain. The CDR3 length is 12 residues. Germline CDR1 reads SGHAT; CDR2 reads FQDESV (reference sequence). V was pared by 2 bases and J by 8 bases, with 7 bases between. CDR3 residues: CASSLRQDEQFF. The CDR3 nucleotides are TGTGCCAGCAGCTTAAGGCAGGATGAGCAGTTCTTC.

The chain is built from TRBV5-4 and TRBJ2-7, with D maybe TRBD2 (6 bases). The CDR3 consists of 14 residues. Germline V CDR1 and CDR2: SGHNT, YYREEE (reference sequence). Deletions cut 2 bases from V and 3 bases from J, with 12 bases between. The CDR3 bases are TGTGCCAGCAGCTTATACGGGAGTAACTACGAGCAGTACTTC. This encodes CASSLYGSNYEQYF.

This clone was seen a few times. V and J are TRBV2 and TRBJ2-1, with 12 bases fitting TRBD2. Per the germline V gene, CDR1 is SNHLY and CDR2 is FYNNEI. The CDR3 is 19 amino acids. V lost 6 bases and J lost 4; bases outside the gene matches: 16. CDR3 sequence reads: CASSPKTSGGLSFYNEQFF. In DNA form, the CDR3 reads TGTGCCAGCAGCCCTAAGACTAGCGGGGGCCTCTCCTTTTACAATGAGCAGTTCTTC.

In DNA form, the CDR3 reads TGTGCCAGTAGTAGAAAGGGGTCCCGAGATGACGAGCAGTACTTC. This gives the protein CASSRKGSRDDEQYF. This chain joins TRBV19 and TRBJ2-7, with D possibly matching TRBD1 (5 bases). The CDR3 runs 15 residues. Germline V gene sequence: CDR1 LNHDA, CDR2 SQIVND (reference sequence). Trimming removed 4 bases from V and 5 bases from J, with 18 bases in between. Combining the CDR3 with reference TRBV19 and TRBJ2-7 gives the whole variable domain DGGITQSPKYLFRKEGQNVTLSCEQNLNHDAMYWYRQDPGQGLRLIYYSQIVNDFQKGDIAEGYSVSREKKESFPLTVTSAQKNPTAFYLCASSRKGSRDDEQYFGPGTRLTVT.

The table lists this clone with a few counts. The rearrangement uses TRBV28 and TRBJ2-7; tentative D call: TRBD2 (5 bases). Germline V gene lookup returns CDR1 MDHEN and CDR2 SYDVKM. This CDR3 has 13 amino acids. Trimming cost V 7 bases and J 6 bases, with 16 bases left between them. The CDR3 reads CASTVGPGSEQYF. Here the CDR3 DNA reads TGTGCCAGCACGGTGGGCCCGGGGAGCGAGCAGTACTTC.

This chain uses TRBV11-3 with TRBJ2-1; D unresolved. Germline values: CDR1 SGHNT, CDR2 YENEEA. The V and J ends lost 5 bases and 5 bases respectively, with 4 bases between them. The CDR3 is 11 residues long. The CDR3 region is CASSQNNEQFF. The CDR3 region has the DNA TGTGCCAGCAGCCAGAACAATGAGCAGTTCTTC.

The V and J genes are TRBV7-2 and TRBJ1-4, with D unresolved. CDR1 is SGHTA, CDR2 FQGNSA, per germline. The CDR3 length is 14 residues. Trimming removed 1 base at V and 7 bases at J, with 10 bases between. The CDR3 sequence is CASSLDIGFEKLFF. CDR3 coding DNA: TGTGCCAGCAGCTTAGACATCGGTTTTGAAAAACTGTTTTTT.

The chain joins TRBV5-1 to TRBJ2-5; 12 bases match TRBD2. The CDR3 spans 15 residues. From germline, CDR1 is SGHRS and CDR2 YFSETQ. Germline trimming cut 4 bases from V and 5 bases from J; bases unmatched to any gene: 6. As DNA, the CDR3 is TGCGCCAGCAGCCCCCTAGCGGGGGGGCTTGAGACCCAGTACTTC. This encodes CASSPLAGGLETQYF.